This entry lists 16 T cell receptor beta chains sequenced from one sample in a study of T cell responses to AZD1222 COVID-19 vaccine (dated by TCRdb to the early 2020s). In the paper's terms, the time point label means: about 28 days (+/-7) after the second vaccine dose. Libraries were built with the immunoSEQ multiplex PCR assay. TCRdb re-hosts the immuneACCESS table, in-frame sequences only. Its copies lack some clones; in the studies checked, an unresolved V gene accounts for under half of them, and the cause for the rest is not known. Across this sample there are about 170,000 clones, with around nine tenths seen only once. The top ten constitute 0.85% to 1.1% of the sample. The sequences come from peripheral blood, collected 28 days after the second AZD1222 dose. Receptors originate from an adult who received the AZD1222 COVID-19 vaccine.

The chain employs TRBV19 and TRBJ2-7, with D possibly matching TRBD1 (6 bases). Trimming cost V 3 bases and J 4 bases, with 10 bases left between them. Per germline, CDR1 LNHDA and CDR2 SQIVND (reference sequence). There are 13 residues in the CDR3. In DNA form, the CDR3 reads TGTGCCAGTAGTATGGTGGGGGCTTACGAGCAGTACTTC. Translating it yields CASSMVGAYEQYF.

The V gene is TRBV18, the J gene TRBJ1-5; D not certain. This CDR3 comprises 13 residues. Germline V CDR1 and CDR2: KGHSH, LQKENI. Trimming cost V 6 bases and J 10 bases, with 16 bases left between them. CDR3 nucleotides: TGTGCCAGCTCCCCGGGCATGCAGATCCCCCAGCATTTT. Amino acid sequence: CASSPGMQIPQHF.

In this sample, this clone turned up once. The chain has TRBV11-2 and TRBJ1-6; D is undetermined. The CDR3 loop spans 12 amino acids. Germline V gene sequence: CDR1 SGHAT, CDR2 FQNNGV. V was shortened by 2 bases and J by 6 bases, with 2 bases between the two germline ends. In DNA, the CDR3 is TGTGCCAGCAGCTTATTTAATTCACCCCTCCACTTT. It translates to CASSLFNSPLHF.

This rearrangement joins TRBV7-2 to TRBJ2-3; TRBD2 matches at 9 bases. Germline lookup yields CDR1 SGHTA and CDR2 FQGNSA. V lost 5 bases and J lost 3; bases outside the gene matches: 15. The CDR3 runs 18 residues. The CDR3 bases are TGTGCCAGCAGCGGCCAGATAGAGCGGGGGGCCCTGACAGATACGCAGTATTTT. Amino acids: CASSGQIERGALTDTQYF.

This chain links TRBV29-1 with TRBJ2-7, with 8 bases identical to TRBD2. This CDR3 is built from 15 residues. In germline, CDR1 is SQVTM, CDR2 ANQGSEA. V lost 0 bases and J lost 0; bases outside the gene matches: 4. CDR3 protein: CSVEDRGGSSYEQYF. CDR3 DNA sequence: TGCAGCGTTGAAGATCGGGGGGGGAGCTCCTACGAGCAGTACTTC.

The J gene is TRBJ1-2, the V gene TRBV10-3; a weak D match, TRBD1 (6 bases). Germline lookup yields CDR1 ENHRY and CDR2 SYGVKD. The V gene lost 0 bases and the J gene lost 2 bases, with 7 bases spanning the gap. The CDR3 runs 14 residues. CDR3 loop: CAISESRGNYGYTF. The CDR3 DNA reads TGTGCCATCAGTGAGTCGAGGGGGAACTATGGCTACACCTTC.

The chain links TRBV7-2 to TRBJ2-7, with TRBD2 identical over 13 bases. This CDR3 spans 15 amino acids. Unmatched junction bases numbered 3, after V lost 5 bases and J lost 2 bases. Per the germline V gene, CDR1 is SGHTA and CDR2 is FQGNSA. CDR3 bases: TGTGCCAGCAGCCTCGGACTAGCGGGGGCCTACGAGCAGTACTTC. It yields the protein CASSLGLAGAYEQYF.

V gene TRBV30 combines with J gene TRBJ2-6; D unresolved. V shed 1 base and J shed 4 bases, with 2 bases lying between them. The CDR3 loop spans 12 amino acids. In germline, CDR1 is GTSNPN, CDR2 SVGIG (reference sequence). The CDR3 loop reads CAWSGGANVLTF. The CDR3 DNA reads TGTGCCTGGAGTGGGGGGGCCAACGTCCTGACTTTC.

The CDR3 region has the DNA TGTGCCAGCAGCTTAAGTCCAGGGGACAGGGGTTACACAGATACGCAGTATTTT. Its protein is CASSLSPGDRGYTDTQYF. The rearrangement links TRBV7-8 to TRBJ2-3; 10 nucleotides align to TRBD1. Losses at the gene ends were 2 bases for V and 2 bases for J; bases not matched to a gene: 10. CDR1 is SGHVS and CDR2 is FQNEAQ in the germline V gene. CDR3 length: 18 residues.

The chain is built from TRBV28 and TRBJ1-3; possibly TRBD1 for D (5 bases). Trimming took 2 bases from V and 5 from J, leaving 10 bases between them. This CDR3 spans 14 amino acids. The V gene's germline CDR1 is MDHEN and CDR2 SYDVKM. The CDR3 reads CASSLGGLRNTIYF. DNA of the CDR3: TGTGCCAGCAGTTTAGGGGGATTGCGAAACACCATATATTTT.

V usage is TRBV3-1 (or the pseudogene TRBV3-2) and J usage is TRBJ2-5, with a possible D match to TRBD2 (6 bases). Trimming took off 0 bases at V and 4 bases at J, with 12 bases between the two ends. The germline gives CDR1 LGHDT, CDR2 YNNKEL (reference sequence). The CDR3 has 15 residues. The chain's CDR3 is CASSQEFRERETQYF. CDR3 bases: TGTGCCAGCAGCCAAGAGTTTCGGGAGAGAGAGACCCAGTACTTC.

The rearrangement joins TRBV9 to TRBJ2-2; TRBD2 aligns across 12 bases. The CDR3 runs to 17 residues. The V gene's germline CDR1 is SGDLS and CDR2 YYNGEE. Unmatched junction bases numbered 8, after V lost 3 bases and J lost 5 bases. CDR3 sequence: CASSGWTSGTYTGELFF. CDR3 nucleotides: TGTGCCAGCAGCGGTTGGACTAGCGGGACATATACCGGGGAGCTGTTTTTT.

The V call is TRBV6-2 or TRBV6-3, the J call TRBJ2-5; 8 nucleotides match TRBD1. CDR3 length equals 14 residues. Losses at the gene ends were 4 bases for V and 4 bases for J; bases not matched to a gene: 5. Germline CDR1 reads MNHEY; CDR2 reads SVGEGT. The CDR3, as DNA: TGTGCCAGCAGTTCGGACAGGGTCACAGAGACCCAGTACTTC. This encodes CASSSDRVTETQYF.

This clone occurred a few times. This chain uses TRBV6-5 with TRBJ1-2; TRBD1 is a possible D gene (5 bases). V was trimmed by 8 bases and J by 2 bases, leaving 15 bases between them. Germline-derived CDR1 and CDR2 are MNHEY and SVGAGI. The CDR3 extends over 14 amino acids. CDR3 amino acids: CASGDSTNNYGYTF. The CDR3 DNA follows: TGTGCCAGCGGAGACAGCACAAACAACTATGGCTACACCTTC.

The genes are TRBV5-6 and TRBJ2-3; perhaps D is TRBD1 or TRBD2 (5 bases each). This CDR3 has 12 amino acids. Trimming stripped 2 bases from V and 5 bases from J, with 6 bases between. The germline V gene has CDR1 SGHDT and CDR2 YYEEEE. CDR3 protein: CASSFGGDTQYF. Written as DNA, the CDR3 is TGTGCCAGCAGCTTTGGGGGAGATACGCAGTATTTT.

The V and J genes are TRBV10-3 and TRBJ1-1; D unresolved. The CDR3 spans 12 residues. Trimming stripped 4 bases from V and 1 base from J, with 4 bases between. CDR1 and CDR2 from the germline V gene are ENHRY and SYGVKD. This CDR3 reads CAISVGNTEAFF. The DNA of the CDR3 is TGTGCCATCAGTGTGGGGAACACTGAAGCTTTCTTT.